This passage covers 26 T cell receptor beta chains from one sample sequenced in a study of early T cells in non-severe SARS-CoV-2 infection. TCRdb re-derived calls from the 5' RACE reads in MiXCR, one entry per CDR3 protein. The repertoire holds tens of thousands of distinct CDR3 sequences, with 8% to 9% as singletons. The sequenced material came from whole blood. All receptors come from an adult who was a healthcare worker with PCR-confirmed SARS-CoV-2 infection or an uninfected control (not recorded which).

This clonotype showed up many times. CDR3 sequence: CASSSTGANYGYTF. CDR3 nucleotide sequence: TGTGCCAGCAGCTCAACAGGGGCGAACTATGGCTACACCTTC. The chain employs TRBV7-9 and TRBJ1-2; 7 bases line up with TRBD1. Germline CDR1 is SEHNR and CDR2 is FQNEAQ (reference sequence). J lost 2 bases, V lost 4 bases, and 4 bases had no gene match. The CDR3 has 14 residues.

This clonotype was seen only a few times. The chain carries TRBV28 and TRBJ1-4, with 7 positions matching TRBD1. The V segment lost 6 bases and the J segment 0 bases; nucleotides outside the gene matches: 4. The CDR3 extends over 15 amino acids. Germline loops: CDR1 MDHEN, CDR2 SYDVKM. The chain's CDR3 is CASSLQGATNEKLFF. CDR3 sequence (DNA): TGTGCCAGCAGCCTCCAGGGGGCAACTAATGAAAAACTGTTTTTT.

The CDR3 bases are TGTGCCAGCAGTTCCCTAGCGGGGGGGCCAGATACGCAGTATTTT. This sequence encodes CASSSLAGGPDTQYF. The genes are TRBV28 and TRBJ2-3, with TRBD2 matching 12 bases. This CDR3 contains 15 residues. Trimming took 4 bases from V and 4 from J; bases not matched to a gene: 3. Germline V gives CDR1 MDHEN, CDR2 SYDVKM.

This clonotype was counted ten times or more. The J gene is TRBJ2-3, the V gene TRBV10-3; 8 nucleotides agree with TRBD2. CDR3 size: 13 residues. Germline V gene sequence: CDR1 ENHRY, CDR2 SYGVKD. V was clipped by 11 bases and J by 2 bases; unmatched bases: 6. For the CDR3, the DNA is TGTGCCGCGACTAGCGCAGACACAGATACGCAGTATTTT. It encodes CAATSADTDTQYF.

This clonotype was recorded many times. The chain combines TRBV7-3 with TRBJ1-1; no firm D call. CDR3 length equals 14 residues. Germline lookup yields CDR1 SGHTA and CDR2 FQGTGA. The V end was cut by 5 bases, the J end by 4 bases, with 14 bases between. Here the CDR3 reads CASSPLDGFTEAFF. Here the CDR3 DNA reads TGTGCCAGCAGCCCGCTGGACGGGTTCACTGAAGCTTTCTTT.

In its sample, this clonotype was seen many times. The J gene is TRBJ1-2, the V gene TRBV27; 8 nucleotides match TRBD1. J gave up 5 bases and V 3 bases, and 11 bases lay outside the gene matches. The CDR3 spans 16 residues. Germline CDR1 MNHEY, CDR2 SMNVEV (reference sequence). CDR3 loop: CASSLKPYWTGYGYTF. The CDR3 region has the DNA TGTGCCAGCAGTTTGAAGCCGTATTGGACAGGGTATGGCTACACCTTC.

The chain is built from TRBV5-1 and TRBJ2-7; D might be TRBD2 (6 bases). Germline V gene sequence: CDR1 SGHRS, CDR2 YFSETQ. V was shortened by 0 bases and J by 4 bases, with 14 bases between the two germline ends. CDR3 length: 15 amino acids. CDR3 amino acids: CASSLAGRGGYEQYF. The CDR3 DNA reads as TGCGCCAGCAGCTTGGCGGGCAGAGGAGGGTACGAGCAGTACTTC. Complete variable domain (other parts from reference TRBV5-1 and TRBJ2-7): KAGVTQTPRYLIKTRGQQVTLSCSPISGHRSVSWYQQTPGQGLQFLFEYFSETQRNKGNFPGRFSGRQFSNSRSEMNVSTLELGDSALYLCASSLAGRGGYEQYFGPGTRLTVT.

The chain links TRBV6-1 to TRBJ2-7, with unresolved D. This CDR3 has 14 amino acids. Germline V gene data show CDR1 as MNHNS and CDR2 as SASEGT. V was cut by 1 base and J by 2 bases, with 9 bases left in between. The CDR3 DNA sequence: TGTGCCAGCAGTGAAGGTTTCAGGACCTACGAGCAGTACTTC. Amino acid sequence: CASSEGFRTYEQYF.

This chain joins TRBV5-5 and TRBJ2-1, with TRBD2 identical over 11 bases. CDR1 is SGHKS and CDR2 is YYEKEE in the germline V gene (reference sequence). The CDR3 runs 16 residues. The J segment lost 4 bases and the V segment lost 5 bases, leaving 8 bases of the junction unmatched. CDR3 amino acids: CASRAGTSGRYNEQFF. The CDR3 DNA sequence: TGTGCCAGCAGGGCCGGGACTAGCGGACGTTACAATGAGCAGTTCTTC.

The chain couples TRBV7-8 to TRBJ1-1; D is perhaps TRBD1 (6 bases). CDR3 size: 14 residues. Trimming took 1 base from V and 3 from J, leaving 9 bases between them. Germline V CDR1 and CDR2: SGHVS, FQNEAQ. The CDR3 reads CASSLGQAYTEAFF. In DNA form, the CDR3 reads TGTGCCAGCAGCTTAGGACAGGCGTACACTGAAGCTTTCTTT.

This clonotype has a count of ten or more. The chain uses TRBV6-2 or TRBV6-3 and TRBJ2-1, with D unresolved. Between the trimmed V and J ends, which lost 4 bases and 3 bases, there was a span of 7 bases. Germline V lookup: CDR1 MNHEY, CDR2 SVGEGT. This CDR3 comprises 13 residues. Here the CDR3 reads CASSSNSYNEQFF. Here the CDR3 DNA reads TGTGCCAGCAGTTCGAACAGCTACAATGAGCAGTTCTTC.

This clonotype came up many times. The genes are TRBV20-1 and TRBJ2-3; 11 bases match TRBD2. The CDR3 totals 17 residues. V lost 2 bases, J lost 3 bases, and 10 bases stayed unmatched. CDR1 and CDR2 (germline): DFQATT, SNEGSKA (reference sequence). The CDR3 loop is CSARWVSGLAVTDTQYF. Written as DNA, the CDR3 is TGCAGTGCTAGATGGGTGTCGGGACTAGCGGTTACAGATACGCAGTATTTT.

In this sample, this clonotype turned up many times. V and J are TRBV5-4 and TRBJ2-3; 8 nucleotides line up with TRBD1. The CDR3 covers 13 residues. Germline CDR1 SGHNT, CDR2 YYREEE (reference sequence). V was pared by 5 bases and J by 5 bases, with 4 bases of the junction left unmatched. The CDR3 DNA reads TGTGCCAGCAGGACAGGGGTGAGAGATACGCAGTATTTT. Its protein product is CASRTGVRDTQYF.

This clonotype was detected ten times or more. The chain carries TRBV5-1 and TRBJ1-1; 8 nucleotides match TRBD1. V lost 0 bases to trimming and J lost 0 bases; unmatched junction nucleotides: 4. CDR1 and CDR2 (germline): SGHRS, YFSETQ. The CDR3 runs 16 residues. CDR3 DNA sequence: TGCGCCAGCAGCTTGGTCCCGACAGGGGTGAACACTGAAGCTTTCTTT. Residues: CASSLVPTGVNTEAFF.

The J gene is TRBJ1-2, the V gene TRBV12-3 or TRBV12-4; D perhaps matches TRBD1 (5 bases). The V end lost 0 bases, the J end lost 4 bases, and 6 bases lay between the germline ends. This CDR3 comprises 13 residues. CDR3 sequence (DNA): TGTGCCAGCAGTTTAGCGGGGGGCTATGGCTACACCTTC. Its translation: CASSLAGGYGYTF.

The chain combines TRBV5-1 with TRBJ1-2, with D maybe TRBD1 (5 bases). CDR3 size: 14 residues. The germline V gene encodes CDR1 SGHRS and CDR2 YFSETQ. The V end was cut by 0 bases, the J end by 6 bases, with 12 bases between. CDR3 amino acids: CASSLEGAHHGYTF. The CDR3 coding sequence is TGCGCCAGCAGCTTGGAAGGGGCTCACCATGGCTACACCTTC.

At least ten counts were recorded for this clonotype. The V call is TRBV7-2, the J call TRBJ1-1; TRBD1 matches at 7 bases. The V and J ends lost 5 bases and 5 bases, in that order; junction bases with no gene match: 11. The CDR3 extends over 15 amino acids. Germline V gives CDR1 SGHTA, CDR2 FQGNSA. The CDR3 DNA follows: TGTGCCAGCAGCGTGACCGGGACAGCAAAGACTGAAGCTTTCTTT. This translates into CASSVTGTAKTEAFF. The full variable domain, rest sourced from reference TRBV7-2 and TRBJ1-1, is GAGVSQSPSNKVTEKGKDVELRCDPISGHTALYWYRQSLGQGLEFLIYFQGNSAPDKSGLPSDRFSAERTGGSVSTLTIQRTQQEDSAVYLCASSVTGTAKTEAFFGQGTRLTVV.

This clonotype turned up a few times. The chain joins TRBV19 to TRBJ2-7; D may be TRBD2 (5 bases). This CDR3 comprises 14 residues. Trimming left V 6 bases short and J 5 bases short, with 17 bases between. Per the germline V gene, CDR1 is LNHDA and CDR2 is SQIVND (reference sequence). The DNA of the CDR3 is TGTGCCAGTAGCCTCCGGACTCCCCGGGACGAGCAGTACTTC. Its translation is CASSLRTPRDEQYF.

About this clonotype: A read error may produce the germline difference seen at one junction end. This chain joins TRBV13 and TRBJ1-1; 10 nucleotides match TRBD1. The germline CDR1 and CDR2 sequences are PRHDT and FYEKMQ (reference sequence). This CDR3 has 15 residues. The CDR3: CANSLRDRGRTEAFF. In DNA form, the CDR3 reads TGTGCCAACAGCCTAAGGGACAGGGGAAGGACTGAAGCTTTCTTT. The variable domain in full, with the rest retrieved from reference TRBV13 and TRBJ1-1, is AAGVIQSPRHLIKEKRETATLKCYPIPRHDTVYWYQQGPGQDPQFLISFYEKMQSDKGSIPDRFSAQQFSDYHSELNMSSLELGDSALYFCANSLRDRGRTEAFFGQGTRLTVV.

This clonotype was seen ten or more times. The chain has TRBV13 and TRBJ2-7; D is possibly TRBD2 (5 bases). Germline CDR1 and CDR2: PRHDT and FYEKMQ (reference sequence). V was shortened by 2 bases and J by 0 bases, with 11 bases between the two germline ends. This CDR3 has 15 residues. The CDR3 here is CASSLPSGNSYEQYF. CDR3 coding DNA: TGTGCCAGCAGCTTACCCAGCGGAAACTCCTACGAGCAGTACTTC.

The chain employs TRBV28 and TRBJ2-1; D is undetermined. Germline V gene lookup returns CDR1 MDHEN and CDR2 SYDVKM. This CDR3 spans 14 amino acids. V was trimmed by 7 bases and J by 6 bases, leaving 16 bases between them. This chain's CDR3 is CASIQAGPSNEQFF. The CDR3, as DNA: TGTGCCAGCATTCAAGCCGGACCCTCCAATGAGCAGTTCTTC.

This clonotype was counted at least ten times. The chain carries TRBV6-5 and TRBJ2-7; D may be TRBD1 or TRBD2 (5 bases each). Deletions cut 5 bases from V and 3 bases from J, with 14 bases between. Germline V gene lookup returns CDR1 MNHEY and CDR2 SVGAGI. The CDR3 is 14 residues long. CDR3 region: CASSQNRGHYEQYF. The CDR3 DNA is TGTGCCAGCAGTCAGAACCGGGGCCACTACGAGCAGTACTTC.

As for this clonotype: A read error may be the cause here, since a much bigger clone is one base away. The CDR3 end shows no conserved phenylalanine or tryptophan, and so a read error is likely. V gene TRBV12-3 or TRBV12-4 combines with J gene TRBJ1-1, with D uncertain. The CDR3 sequence is 12 residues long. V lost 5 bases to trimming and J lost 5 bases, with 9 bases between them. CDR3 in DNA: TGTGCCAGCAGTCCAAGGTGGACTGAAGCTTTCCTT. It specifies CASSPRWTEAFL.

Only a few counts were recorded for this clonotype. The V call is TRBV28, the J call TRBJ2-7; 10 bases match TRBD2. Trimming removed 2 bases from V and 6 bases from J; junction bases left unmatched: 7. This CDR3 comprises 15 residues. CDR1 MDHEN and CDR2 SYDVKM come from the germline V gene. CDR3 in DNA: TGTGCCAGCAGTTTAAGCCTAGCGGGAGTTCTCGAGCAGTACTTC. Amino acids: CASSLSLAGVLEQYF.

Points on this clonotype: A clone one base away is much larger, so this may be a read error. The genes are TRBV28 and TRBJ2-7; TRBD1 aligns across 10 bases. The CDR3 has 13 residues. Germline V gene sequence: CDR1 MDHEN, CDR2 SYDVKM. J gave up 4 bases and V 5 bases, and 2 bases lay outside the gene matches. This CDR3 is CASSAGQGYEQYF. The DNA for the CDR3 is TGTGCCAGCAGTGCGGGACAGGGGTACGAGCAGTACTTC.

The table lists this clonotype with a few counts. The chain uses TRBV7-2 and TRBJ2-1; the match to TRBD1 covers 10 bases. V dropped 5 bases and J dropped 2; count of bases not matched to a gene: 6. The CDR3 totals 16 residues. CDR1 SGHTA and CDR2 FQGNSA come from the germline V gene. The CDR3 region is CASSHRQGATYNEQFF. DNA for the CDR3: TGTGCCAGCAGCCATAGACAGGGGGCGACCTACAATGAGCAGTTCTTC.